Listed here are 7 T cell receptor beta chains from one sample, sequenced in a study of blood T cell repertoires in COVID-19. TCRdb's table, derived via immunoSEQ multiplex PCR, lists solely in-frame clones and lacks some. The sample shows roughly 71,000 clones, around 78% of them seen only once. The sequencing input was peripheral blood. The receptors originated from a woman aged 80 or over with acute or convalescent COVID-19.

The chain joins TRBV3-1 (or the pseudogene TRBV3-2) to TRBJ2-7, with D tentatively TRBD2 (5 bases). This CDR3 comprises 13 residues. Trimming took 3 bases from V and 6 from J, leaving 12 bases between them. The V gene's germline CDR1 is LGHDT and CDR2 YNNKEL (reference sequence). Written as DNA, the CDR3 is TGTGCCAGCAGCCAGAATGGGGAGTCCGAGCAGTACTTC. This codes for CASSQNGESEQYF.

The chain uses TRBV19 and TRBJ1-1; 9 nucleotides align to TRBD1. From germline, CDR1 is LNHDA and CDR2 SQIVND (reference sequence). The CDR3 covers 16 residues. V lost 2 bases and J lost 1; bases outside the gene matches: 5. DNA of the CDR3: TGTGCCAGTAGTATACAAACGGGACAGGGGAACACTGAAGCTTTCTTT. Its protein is CASSIQTGQGNTEAFF.

This clone has just a few counts. J is TRBJ2-1 and V is TRBV7-6; D possibly corresponds to TRBD2 (6 bases). Trimming stripped 6 bases from V and 7 bases from J, with 22 bases between. CDR3 size: 16 residues. CDR1 is SGHVS and CDR2 is FNYEAQ in the germline V gene. Written as DNA, the CDR3 is TGTGCCAGCAGTCCCTCGGCCGGGAGTGCGGGGAATGAGCAGTTCTTC. Translated: CASSPSAGSAGNEQFF.

V and J are TRBV3-1 (or the pseudogene TRBV3-2) and TRBJ1-5; D ambiguous. V lost 5 bases and J 7 bases, leaving 9 bases between the germline ends. The germline V gene has CDR1 LGHDT and CDR2 YNNKEL (reference sequence). This CDR3 has 12 amino acids. The CDR3 is CASSSEGQPQHF. CDR3 in DNA: TGTGCCAGCAGCTCAGAGGGACAGCCCCAGCATTTT.

V usage is TRBV7-9 and J usage is TRBJ1-4; 8 nucleotides agree with TRBD1. V shed 5 bases and J 7 bases; nucleotides not matched to a gene: 6. CDR1 and CDR2 from the germline V gene are SEHNR and FQNEAQ (reference sequence). This CDR3 contains 14 residues. The CDR3 protein is CASSPRQGIEKLFF. The CDR3 DNA reads as TGTGCCAGCAGCCCCCGACAGGGGATTGAAAAACTGTTTTTT. The full variable domain, rest sourced from reference TRBV7-9 and TRBJ1-4, is DTGVSQNPRHKITKRGQNVTFRCDPISEHNRLYWYRQTLGQGPEFLTYFQNEAQLEKSRLLSDRFSAERPKGSFSTLEIQRTEQGDSAMYLCASSPRQGIEKLFFGSGTQLSVL.

The rearrangement uses TRBV6-6 and TRBJ2-7, with D perhaps matching TRBD2 (5 bases). CDR1 and CDR2 (germline): MNHNY, SVGAGI (reference sequence). Trimming stripped 4 bases from V and 3 bases from J, with 10 bases between. The CDR3 is 13 residues long. For the CDR3, the DNA is TGTGCCAGCAGTTCTCCAGACTACTACGAGCAGTACTTC. Translation gives CASSSPDYYEQYF.

The CDR3 sequence: CASSESTAGKQETQYF. CDR3 coding DNA: TGCGCCAGCAGTGAGTCAACGGCAGGGAAACAGGAGACCCAGTACTTC. The rearrangement links TRBV10-1 to TRBJ2-5; D may be TRBD1 (5 bases). The CDR3 contains 16 residues. Germline V gene lookup returns CDR1 WNHNN and CDR2 SYGVQD (reference sequence). Trimming removed 0 bases from V and 5 bases from J, with 16 bases in between.